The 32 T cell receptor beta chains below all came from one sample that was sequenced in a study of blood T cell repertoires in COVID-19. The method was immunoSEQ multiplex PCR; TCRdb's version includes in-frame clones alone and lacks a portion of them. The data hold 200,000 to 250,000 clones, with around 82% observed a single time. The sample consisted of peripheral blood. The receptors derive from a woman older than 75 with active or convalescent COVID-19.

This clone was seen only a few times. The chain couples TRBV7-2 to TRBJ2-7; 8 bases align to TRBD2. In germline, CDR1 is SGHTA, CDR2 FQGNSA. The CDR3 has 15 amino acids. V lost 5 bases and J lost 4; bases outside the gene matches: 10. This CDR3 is CASSPTGGGLYEQYF. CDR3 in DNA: TGTGCCAGCAGCCCAACTGGCGGGGGGTTGTACGAGCAGTACTTC.

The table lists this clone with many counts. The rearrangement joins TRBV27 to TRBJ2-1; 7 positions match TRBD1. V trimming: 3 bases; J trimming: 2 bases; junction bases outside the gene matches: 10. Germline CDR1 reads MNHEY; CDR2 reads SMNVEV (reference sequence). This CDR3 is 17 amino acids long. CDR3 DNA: TGTGCCAGCAGTTTTGACAGGGAAATTTATACCTACAATGAGCAGTTCTTC. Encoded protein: CASSFDREIYTYNEQFF.

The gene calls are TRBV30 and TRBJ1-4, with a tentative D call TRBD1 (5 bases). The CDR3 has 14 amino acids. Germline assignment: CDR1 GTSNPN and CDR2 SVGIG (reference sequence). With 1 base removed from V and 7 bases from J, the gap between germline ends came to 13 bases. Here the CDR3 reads CAWSDRRVGEKLFF. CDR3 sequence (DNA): TGTGCCTGGAGTGACAGGAGGGTGGGTGAAAAACTGTTTTTT.

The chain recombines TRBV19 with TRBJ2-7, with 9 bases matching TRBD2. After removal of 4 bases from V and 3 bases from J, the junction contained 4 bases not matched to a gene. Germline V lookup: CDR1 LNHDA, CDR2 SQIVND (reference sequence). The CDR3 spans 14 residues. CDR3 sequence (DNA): TGTGCCAGTAGTAAAGCGGGAGGCAACTACGAGCAGTACTTC. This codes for CASSKAGGNYEQYF. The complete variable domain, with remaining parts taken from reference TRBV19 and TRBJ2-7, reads DGGITQSPKYLFRKEGQNVTLSCEQNLNHDAMYWYRQDPGQGLRLIYYSQIVNDFQKGDIAEGYSVSREKKESFPLTVTSAQKNPTAFYLCASSKAGGNYEQYFGPGTRLTVT.

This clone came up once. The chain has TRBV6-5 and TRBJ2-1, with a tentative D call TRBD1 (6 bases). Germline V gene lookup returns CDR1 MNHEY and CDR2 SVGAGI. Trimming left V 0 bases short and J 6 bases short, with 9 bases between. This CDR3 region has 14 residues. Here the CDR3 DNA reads TGTGCCAGCAGTTACTCCCTAGGGGGCAATGAGCAGTTCTTC. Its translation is CASSYSLGGNEQFF.

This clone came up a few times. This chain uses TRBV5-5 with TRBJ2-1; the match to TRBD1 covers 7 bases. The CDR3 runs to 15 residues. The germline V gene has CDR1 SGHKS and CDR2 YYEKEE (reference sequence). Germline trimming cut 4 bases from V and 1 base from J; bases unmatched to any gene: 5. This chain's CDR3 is CASSIRDSSYNEQFF. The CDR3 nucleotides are TGTGCCAGCAGCATCCGGGACAGTTCCTACAATGAGCAGTTCTTC.

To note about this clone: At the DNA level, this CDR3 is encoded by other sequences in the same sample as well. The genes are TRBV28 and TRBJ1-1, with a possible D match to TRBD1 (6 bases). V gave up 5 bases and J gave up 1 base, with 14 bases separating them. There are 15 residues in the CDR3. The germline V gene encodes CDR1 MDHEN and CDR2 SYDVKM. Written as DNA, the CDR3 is TGTGCCAGCAGTCCCGCTGGGGGGGCGAACACTGAAGCTTTCTTT. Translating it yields CASSPAGGANTEAFF. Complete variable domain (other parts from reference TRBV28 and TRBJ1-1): DVKVTQSSRYLVKRTGEKVFLECVQDMDHENMFWYRQDPGLGLRLIYFSYDVKMKEKGDIPEGYSVSREKKERFSLILESASTNQTSMYLCASSPAGGANTEAFFGQGTRLTVV.

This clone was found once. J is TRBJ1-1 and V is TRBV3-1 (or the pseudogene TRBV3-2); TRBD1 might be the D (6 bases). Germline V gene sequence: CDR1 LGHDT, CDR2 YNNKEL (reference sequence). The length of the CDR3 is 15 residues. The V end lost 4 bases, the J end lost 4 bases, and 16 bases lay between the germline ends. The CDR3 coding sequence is TGTGCCAGCAGCCCCTGGACAGATGGTGGCACTGAAGCTTTCTTT. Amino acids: CASSPWTDGGTEAFF.

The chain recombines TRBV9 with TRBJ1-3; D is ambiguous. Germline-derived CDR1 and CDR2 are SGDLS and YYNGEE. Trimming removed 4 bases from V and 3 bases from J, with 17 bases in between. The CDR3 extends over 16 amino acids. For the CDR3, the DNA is TGTGCCAGCAGCTCATCCAACCGACAACTTGGAAACACCATATATTTT. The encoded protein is CASSSSNRQLGNTIYF.

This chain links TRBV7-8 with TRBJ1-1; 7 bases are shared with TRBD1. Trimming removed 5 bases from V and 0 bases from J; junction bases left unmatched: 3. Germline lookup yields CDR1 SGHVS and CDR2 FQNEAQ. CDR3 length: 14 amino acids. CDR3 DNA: TGTGCCAGCAGCCGGGACAGAATGAACACTGAAGCTTTCTTT. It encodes CASSRDRMNTEAFF.

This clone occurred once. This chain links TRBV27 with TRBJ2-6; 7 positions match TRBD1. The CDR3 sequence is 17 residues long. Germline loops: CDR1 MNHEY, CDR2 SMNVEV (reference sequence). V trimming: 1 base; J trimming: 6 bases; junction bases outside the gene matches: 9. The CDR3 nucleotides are TGTGCCAGCAGTTTATTAGGGGGCGCTTCCGTGGCCAACGTCCTGACTTTC. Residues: CASSLLGGASVANVLTF.

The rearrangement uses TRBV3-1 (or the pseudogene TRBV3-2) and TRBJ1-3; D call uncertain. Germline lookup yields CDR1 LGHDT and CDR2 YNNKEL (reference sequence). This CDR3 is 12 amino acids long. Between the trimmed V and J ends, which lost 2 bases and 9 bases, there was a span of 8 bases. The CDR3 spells CASSQSEGTIYF. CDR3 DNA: TGTGCCAGCAGCCAATCAGAGGGCACCATATATTTT.

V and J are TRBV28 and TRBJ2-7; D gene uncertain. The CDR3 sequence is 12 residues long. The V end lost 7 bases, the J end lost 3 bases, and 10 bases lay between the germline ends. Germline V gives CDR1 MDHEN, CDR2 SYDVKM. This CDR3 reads CASNDKIYEQYF. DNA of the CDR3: TGTGCCAGCAACGACAAGATCTACGAGCAGTACTTC.

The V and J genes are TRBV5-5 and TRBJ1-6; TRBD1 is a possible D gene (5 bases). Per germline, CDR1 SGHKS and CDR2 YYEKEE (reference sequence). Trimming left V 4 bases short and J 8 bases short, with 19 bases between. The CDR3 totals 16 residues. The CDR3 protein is CASSPPFGGYDSPLHF. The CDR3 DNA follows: TGTGCCAGCAGCCCTCCGTTTGGGGGGTATGATTCACCCCTCCACTTT.

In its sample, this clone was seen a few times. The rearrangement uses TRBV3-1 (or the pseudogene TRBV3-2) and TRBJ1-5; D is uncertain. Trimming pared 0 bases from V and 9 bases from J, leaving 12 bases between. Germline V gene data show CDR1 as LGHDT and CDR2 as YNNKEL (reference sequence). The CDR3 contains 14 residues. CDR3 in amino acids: CASSQDSSARPQHF. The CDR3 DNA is TGTGCCAGCAGCCAAGACTCCTCCGCTAGGCCCCAGCATTTT.

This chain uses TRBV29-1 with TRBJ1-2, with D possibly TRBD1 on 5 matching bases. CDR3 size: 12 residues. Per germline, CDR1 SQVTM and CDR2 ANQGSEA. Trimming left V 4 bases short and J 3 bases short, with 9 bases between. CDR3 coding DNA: TGCAGCGTTGCACCAGGGTACTATGGCTACACCTTC. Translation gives CSVAPGYYGYTF.

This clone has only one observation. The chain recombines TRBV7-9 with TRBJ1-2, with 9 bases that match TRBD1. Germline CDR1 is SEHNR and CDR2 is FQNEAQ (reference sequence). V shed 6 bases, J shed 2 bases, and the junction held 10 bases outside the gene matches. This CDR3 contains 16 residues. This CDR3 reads CASSFPSGTGNYGYTF. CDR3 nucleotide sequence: TGTGCCAGCAGTTTCCCCTCCGGGACAGGGAACTATGGCTACACCTTC.

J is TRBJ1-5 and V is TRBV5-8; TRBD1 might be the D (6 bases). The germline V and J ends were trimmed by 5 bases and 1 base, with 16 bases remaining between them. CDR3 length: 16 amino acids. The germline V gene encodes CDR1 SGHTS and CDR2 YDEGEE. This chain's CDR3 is CASSLGSQGSNQPQHF. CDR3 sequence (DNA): TGTGCCAGCAGTCTTGGGTCCCAGGGGAGCAATCAGCCCCAGCATTTT. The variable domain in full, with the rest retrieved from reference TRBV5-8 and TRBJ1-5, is EAGVTQSPTHLIKTRGQQATLRCSPISGHTSVYWYQQALGLGLQFLLWYDEGEERNRGNFPPRFSGRQFPNYSSELNVNALELEDSALYLCASSLGSQGSNQPQHFGDGTRLSIL.

The CDR3 DNA sequence: TGCGCCAGCAGCCAAGATTTGCTAGCGGGAGGCCACTCCTACGAGCAGTACTTC. This translates into CASSQDLLAGGHSYEQYF. V gene TRBV4-1 combines with J gene TRBJ2-7; 11 bases map to TRBD2. Losses at the gene ends were 0 bases for V and 0 bases for J; bases not matched to a gene: 7. Germline CDR1 is MGHRA and CDR2 is YSYEKL. The CDR3 has 18 residues.

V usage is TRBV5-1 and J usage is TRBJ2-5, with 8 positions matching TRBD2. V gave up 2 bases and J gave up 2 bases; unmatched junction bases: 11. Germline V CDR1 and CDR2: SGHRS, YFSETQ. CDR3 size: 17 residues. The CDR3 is CASSFAQISGAQETQYF. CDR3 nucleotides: TGCGCCAGCAGCTTCGCCCAAATTAGCGGGGCACAAGAGACCCAGTACTTC.

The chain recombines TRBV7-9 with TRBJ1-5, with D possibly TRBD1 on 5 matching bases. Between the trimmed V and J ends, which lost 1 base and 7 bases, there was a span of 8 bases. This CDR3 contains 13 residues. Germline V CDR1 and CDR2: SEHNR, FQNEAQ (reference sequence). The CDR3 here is CASSLGTTQPQHF. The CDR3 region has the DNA TGTGCCAGCAGCTTAGGGACAACCCAGCCCCAGCATTTT.

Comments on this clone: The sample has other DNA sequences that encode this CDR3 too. CDR3 sequence: CASSRGTYEQYF. The DNA for the CDR3 is TGTGCCAGCAGTCGGGGGACCTACGAGCAGTACTTC. V gene TRBV28 combines with J gene TRBJ2-7, with D maybe TRBD2 (6 bases). The CDR3 runs to 12 residues. V lost 5 bases, J lost 2 bases, and 7 bases lay in between. Germline loops: CDR1 MDHEN, CDR2 SYDVKM.

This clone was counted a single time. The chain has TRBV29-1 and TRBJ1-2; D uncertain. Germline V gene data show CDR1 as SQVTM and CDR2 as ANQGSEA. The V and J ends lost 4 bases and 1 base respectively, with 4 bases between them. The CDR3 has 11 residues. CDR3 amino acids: CSVVSNYGYTF. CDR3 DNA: TGCAGCGTTGTCAGTAACTATGGCTACACCTTC.

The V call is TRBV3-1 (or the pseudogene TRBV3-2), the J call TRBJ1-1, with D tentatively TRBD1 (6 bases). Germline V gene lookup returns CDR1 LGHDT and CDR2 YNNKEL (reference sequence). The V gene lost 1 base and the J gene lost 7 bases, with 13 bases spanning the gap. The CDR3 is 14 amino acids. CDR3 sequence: CASSQGTVQNEAFF. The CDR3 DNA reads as TGTGCCAGCAGCCAAGGGACAGTGCAGAATGAAGCTTTCTTT.

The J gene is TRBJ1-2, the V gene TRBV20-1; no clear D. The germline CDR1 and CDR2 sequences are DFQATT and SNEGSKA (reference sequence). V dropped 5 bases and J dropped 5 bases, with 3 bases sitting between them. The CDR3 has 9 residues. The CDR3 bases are TGCAGTGCTGAGTATGGCTACACCTTC. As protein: CSAEYGYTF.

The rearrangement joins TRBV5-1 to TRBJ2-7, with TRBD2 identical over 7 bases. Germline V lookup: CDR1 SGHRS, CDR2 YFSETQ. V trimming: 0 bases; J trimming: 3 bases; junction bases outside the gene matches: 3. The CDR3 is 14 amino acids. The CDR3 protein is CASSLASGIYEQYF. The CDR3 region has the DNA TGCGCCAGCAGCTTGGCCAGCGGGATCTACGAGCAGTACTTC.

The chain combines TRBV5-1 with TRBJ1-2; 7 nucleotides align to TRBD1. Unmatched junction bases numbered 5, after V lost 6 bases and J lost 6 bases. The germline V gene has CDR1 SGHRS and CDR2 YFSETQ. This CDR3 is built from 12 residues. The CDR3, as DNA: TGCGCCAGCACCGAAGGGGGCCATGGCTACACCTTC. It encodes CASTEGGHGYTF. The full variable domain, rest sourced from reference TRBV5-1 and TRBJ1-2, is KAGVTQTPRYLIKTRGQQVTLSCSPISGHRSVSWYQQTPGQGLQFLFEYFSETQRNKGNFPGRFSGRQFSNSRSEMNVSTLELGDSALYLCASTEGGHGYTFGSGTRLTVV.

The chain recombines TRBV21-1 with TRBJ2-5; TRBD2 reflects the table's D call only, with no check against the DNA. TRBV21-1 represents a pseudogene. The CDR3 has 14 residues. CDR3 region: CASSKWGGSETQYF. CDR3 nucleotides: TGTGCCAGCAGCAAATGGGGGGGGTCGGAGACCCAGTACTTC.

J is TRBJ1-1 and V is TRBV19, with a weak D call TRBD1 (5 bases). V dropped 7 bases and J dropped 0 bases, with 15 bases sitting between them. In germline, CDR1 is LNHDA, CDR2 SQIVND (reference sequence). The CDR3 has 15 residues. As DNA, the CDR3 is TGTGCCAGTACGCCCGGGGGATTGATGAACACTGAAGCTTTCTTT. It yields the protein CASTPGGLMNTEAFF.

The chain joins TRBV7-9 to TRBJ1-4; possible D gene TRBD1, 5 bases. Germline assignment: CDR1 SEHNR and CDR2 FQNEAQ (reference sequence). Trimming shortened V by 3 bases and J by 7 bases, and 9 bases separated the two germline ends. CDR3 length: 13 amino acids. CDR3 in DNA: TGTGCCAGCAGCTTCAGGGATAGTGAAAAACTGTTTTTT. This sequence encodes CASSFRDSEKLFF.

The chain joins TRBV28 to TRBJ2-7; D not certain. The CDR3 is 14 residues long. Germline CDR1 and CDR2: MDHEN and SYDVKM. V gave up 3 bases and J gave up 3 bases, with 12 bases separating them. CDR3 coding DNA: TGTGCCAGCAGTTTTTCCCAGGCCCTCTACGAGCAGTACTTC. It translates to CASSFSQALYEQYF.

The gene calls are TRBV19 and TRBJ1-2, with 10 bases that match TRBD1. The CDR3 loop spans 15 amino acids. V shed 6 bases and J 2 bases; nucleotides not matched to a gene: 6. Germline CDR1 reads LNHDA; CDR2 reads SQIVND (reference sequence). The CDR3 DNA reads TGTGCCAGTAGCCGCCGGGACAGGGGAAACTATGGCTACACCTTC. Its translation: CASSRRDRGNYGYTF.